Only one count was recorded for the clone carrying this TCR beta chain. As yet, its antigen is unknown. The CDR3 consists of 15 residues. Germline assignment: CDR1 MNHNS and CDR2 SASEGT. Trimming stripped 2 bases from V and 5 bases from J, with 15 bases between. The data derive from a study of OX40 agonist ivuxolimab in advanced cancers. Turning to the study itself: The patients got ivuxolimab, which is an agonistic anti-OX40 (CD134) antibody. Study-wide results and limits: Circulating CD4+ and CD8+ T cells showed clonal expansion by week 6 at 0.1 to 3.0 mg/kg.

Systemic immunosuppression or a history of autoimmune disease excluded patients. Baseline was the first blood sampling point, followed by cycle 4 day 1 and cycle 7 day 1. The method was immunoSEQ multiplex PCR; TCRdb's version includes in-frame clones alone and lacks a portion of them. The sample includes some 60,000 clones, approximately 89% of them seen just once. The sequence came from an adult with an advanced solid tumor such as melanoma, head and neck, liver or kidney cancer. Here the sequenced sample was CD4+ or CD8+ T cells sorted from blood, taken in a trial of the OX40 agonist ivuxolimab. V and J are TRBV6-1 and TRBJ2-5, with D perhaps TRBD2 (6 bases). In nucleotides, the CDR3 is TGTGCCAGCAGTGAATCAGCCGGGAGTGGCGAGACCCAGTACTTC. Translating gives CASSESAGSGETQYF.